This TCR beta chain was obtained from a study of identifying expanded T cells in peripheral blood. No infections or other immune events were documented during collection. Sequencing used immunoSEQ multiplex PCR; TCRdb keeps in-frame clones, though not all of them. The table shows some 93,000 clones, with roughly 90% occurring only once. Findings and limits, study-wide: Across healthy donors, higher total template counts meant significantly greater approximately two-week count variance. About 1.2 clones differed between technical replicates, versus about 15 and 19 over time.

Germline CDR1 is WNHNN and CDR2 is SYGVQD (reference sequence). The CDR3 sequence is 14 residues long. J lost 10 bases, V lost 5 bases, and 3 bases had no gene match. Notes on this clone: Its antigen is undetermined.

This TCR was sampled from a person aged 18 to 70 in good health. The V and J genes are TRBV10-1 and TRBJ2-1; 15 nucleotides align to TRBD2. What was sequenced was blood. The CDR3 DNA is TGCGCCAGCAGTACCGGGACTAGCGGGAGGGAGCAGTTCTTC. This translates into CASSTGTSGREQFF.